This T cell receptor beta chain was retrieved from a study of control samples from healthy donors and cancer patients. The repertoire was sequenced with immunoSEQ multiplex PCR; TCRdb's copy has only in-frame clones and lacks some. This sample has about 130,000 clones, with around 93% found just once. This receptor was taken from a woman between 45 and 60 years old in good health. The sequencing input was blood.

CDR3 amino acids: CASSYSGEWHGYTF. CDR3 DNA sequence: TGTGCCAGCAGTTACTCCGGGGAGTGGCATGGCTACACCTTC. The rearrangement links TRBV6-2 or TRBV6-3 to TRBJ1-2; D ambiguous. V lost 0 bases and J 6 bases, leaving 11 bases between the germline ends. CDR1 is MNHEY and CDR2 is SVGEGT in the germline V gene. CDR3 length: 14 residues.